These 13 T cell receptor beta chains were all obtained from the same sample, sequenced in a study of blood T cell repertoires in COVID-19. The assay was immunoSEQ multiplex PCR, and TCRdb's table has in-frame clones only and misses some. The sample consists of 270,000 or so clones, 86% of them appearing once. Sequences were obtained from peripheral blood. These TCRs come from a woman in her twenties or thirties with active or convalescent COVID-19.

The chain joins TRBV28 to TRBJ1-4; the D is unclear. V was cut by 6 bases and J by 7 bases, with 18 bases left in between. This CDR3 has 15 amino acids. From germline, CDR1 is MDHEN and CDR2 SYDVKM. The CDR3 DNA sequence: TGTGCCAGCAGCAGTGCCGGTACCACGGGTGAAAAACTGTTTTTT. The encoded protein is CASSSAGTTGEKLFF.

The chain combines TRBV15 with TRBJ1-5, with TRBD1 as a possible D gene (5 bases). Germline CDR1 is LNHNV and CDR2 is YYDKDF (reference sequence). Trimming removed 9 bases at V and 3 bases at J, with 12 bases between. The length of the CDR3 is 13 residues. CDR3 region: CATGRADNQPQHF. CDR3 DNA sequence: TGTGCCACGGGCAGGGCGGACAATCAGCCCCAGCATTTT.

CDR3 residues: CASSLDGRGQETQYF. The CDR3 nucleotides are TGTGCCAGCAGCTTGGATGGCAGGGGGCAGGAGACCCAGTACTTC. V usage is TRBV5-4 and J usage is TRBJ2-5; TRBD1 agrees at 8 bases. Germline CDR1 is SGHNT and CDR2 is YYREEE (reference sequence). V lost 0 bases, J lost 5 bases, and 6 bases stayed unmatched. The CDR3 consists of 15 residues.

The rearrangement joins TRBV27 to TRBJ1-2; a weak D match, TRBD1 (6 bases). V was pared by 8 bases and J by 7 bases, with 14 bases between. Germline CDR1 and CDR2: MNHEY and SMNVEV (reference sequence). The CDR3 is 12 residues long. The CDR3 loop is CASGQYAAGYTF. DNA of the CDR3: TGTGCCAGCGGACAGTATGCGGCTGGCTACACCTTC.

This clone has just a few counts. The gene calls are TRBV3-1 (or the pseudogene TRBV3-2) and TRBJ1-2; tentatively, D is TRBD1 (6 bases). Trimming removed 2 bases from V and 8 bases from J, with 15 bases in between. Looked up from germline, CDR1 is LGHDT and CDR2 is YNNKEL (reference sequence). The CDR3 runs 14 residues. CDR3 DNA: TGTGCCAGCAGCCAACCCCCAGGACAGTACGGCTACACCTTC. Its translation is CASSQPPGQYGYTF.

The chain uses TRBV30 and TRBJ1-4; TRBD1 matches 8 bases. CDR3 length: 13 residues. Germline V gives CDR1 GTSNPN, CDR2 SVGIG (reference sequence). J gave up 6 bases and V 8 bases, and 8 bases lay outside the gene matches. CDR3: CAGSGTGYEKLFF. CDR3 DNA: TGTGCCGGTTCCGGGACAGGATATGAAAAACTGTTTTTT. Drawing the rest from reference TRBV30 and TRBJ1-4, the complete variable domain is SQTIHQWPATLVQPVGSPLSLECTVEGTSNPNLYWYRQAAGRGLQLLFYSVGIGQISSEVPQNLSASRPQDRQFILSSKKLLLSDSGFYLCAGSGTGYEKLFFGSGTQLSVL.

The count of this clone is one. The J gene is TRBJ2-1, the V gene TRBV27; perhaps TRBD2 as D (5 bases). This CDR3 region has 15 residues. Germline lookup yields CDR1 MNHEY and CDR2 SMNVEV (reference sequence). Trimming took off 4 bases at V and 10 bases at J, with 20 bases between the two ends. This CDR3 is CASSYNPASSREQFF. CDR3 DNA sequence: TGTGCCAGCAGTTACAACCCGGCTAGCTCACGCGAGCAGTTCTTC.

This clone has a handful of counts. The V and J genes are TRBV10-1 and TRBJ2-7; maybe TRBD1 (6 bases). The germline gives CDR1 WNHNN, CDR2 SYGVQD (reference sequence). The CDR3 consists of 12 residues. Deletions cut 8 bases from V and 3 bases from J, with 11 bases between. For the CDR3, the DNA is TGCGCCAGCGGCAGGGGATACTACGAGCAGTACTTC. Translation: CASGRGYYEQYF.

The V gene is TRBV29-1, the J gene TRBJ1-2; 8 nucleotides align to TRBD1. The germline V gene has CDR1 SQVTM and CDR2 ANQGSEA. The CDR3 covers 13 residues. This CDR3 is CSTTGDADYGYTF. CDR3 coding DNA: TGCTCGACGACAGGGGACGCTGACTATGGCTACACCTTC.

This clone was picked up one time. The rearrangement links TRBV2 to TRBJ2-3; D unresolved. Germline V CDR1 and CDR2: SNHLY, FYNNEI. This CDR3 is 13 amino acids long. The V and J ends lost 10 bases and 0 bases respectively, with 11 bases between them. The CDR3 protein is CATSSVSTDTQYF. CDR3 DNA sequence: TGTGCCACTTCTAGTGTTAGCACAGATACGCAGTATTTT.

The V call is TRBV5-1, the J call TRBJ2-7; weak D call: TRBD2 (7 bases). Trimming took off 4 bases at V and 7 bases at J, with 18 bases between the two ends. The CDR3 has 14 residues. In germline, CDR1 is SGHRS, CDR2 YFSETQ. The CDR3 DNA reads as TGCGCCAGCAGCCAGGCCGCGGGGGCTCGGGAGCAGTACTTC. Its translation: CASSQAAGAREQYF.

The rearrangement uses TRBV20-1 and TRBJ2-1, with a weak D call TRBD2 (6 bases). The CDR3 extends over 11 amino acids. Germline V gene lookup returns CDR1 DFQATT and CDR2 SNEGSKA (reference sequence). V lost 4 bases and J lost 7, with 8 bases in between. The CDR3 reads CSATLANEQFF. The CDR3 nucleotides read TGCAGTGCTACTCTAGCGAATGAGCAGTTCTTC.

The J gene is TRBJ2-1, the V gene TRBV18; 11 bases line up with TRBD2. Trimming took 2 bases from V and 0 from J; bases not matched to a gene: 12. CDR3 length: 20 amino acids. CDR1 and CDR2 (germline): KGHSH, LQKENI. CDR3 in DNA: TGTGCCAGCTCACCAGAACAAACTAGCGGGGGCCTGAGCTCCTACAATGAGCAGTTCTTC. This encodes CASSPEQTSGGLSSYNEQFF.